The 22 T cell receptor beta chains in this list originate from one sample, sequenced in a study of human T cells and chemical hapten exposure. TCRdb independently ran MiXCR on the RACE reads; one entry per CDR3 protein. The sample has approximately 160,000 distinct CDR3 sequences, about 27% seen once; the top ten hold 2.1%. Sample time point: patch test 3, about 24 weeks after DPC sensitization. The treatment was: therapeutic diphenylcyclopropenone sensitization with weekly scalp DPC. The material was whole blood, obtained in connection with sensitization to the hapten diphenylcyclopropenone (DPC). These receptors came from a woman aged 18-35 years with alopecia areata. Some clones in this sample may be carry-over from other donors' samples.

The chain employs TRBV2 and TRBJ1-5, with 10 bases that match TRBD1. The CDR3 length is 15 residues. J gave up 4 bases and V 3 bases, and 3 bases lay outside the gene matches. Germline CDR1 is SNHLY and CDR2 is FYNNEI. The DNA for the CDR3 is TGTGCCAGCAGTGATTGGGACAGGGGAAATCAGCCCCAGCATTTT. It yields the protein CASSDWDRGNQPQHF.

This chain uses TRBV27 with TRBJ2-7; 8 bases are shared with TRBD2. The CDR3 spans 15 residues. Germline CDR1 reads MNHEY; CDR2 reads SMNVEV (reference sequence). Trimming took 6 bases from V and 2 from J; bases not matched to a gene: 9. As DNA, the CDR3 is TGTGCCAGCAGGGATCTAGCGGGCGGCGCCTACGAGCAGTACTTC. Translated: CASRDLAGGAYEQYF.

The rearrangement joins TRBV29-1 to TRBJ2-1, with TRBD2 matching over 10 bases. This CDR3 has 14 residues. Per germline, CDR1 SQVTM and CDR2 ANQGSEA. The junction had 5 bases not matched to a gene; V was cut back by 7 bases and J by 2 bases. For the CDR3, the DNA is TGCAGCGCAAAACTAGCGGGGACCTACAATGAGCAGTTCTTC. Translating it yields CSAKLAGTYNEQFF.

This chain joins TRBV30 and TRBJ1-6, with TRBD1 identical over 7 bases. This CDR3 contains 13 residues. Per germline, CDR1 GTSNPN and CDR2 SVGIG (reference sequence). J gave up 8 bases and V 2 bases, and 3 bases lay outside the gene matches. The CDR3 sequence: CAWSSQGHSPLHF. The CDR3 region has the DNA TGTGCCTGGAGTTCACAGGGGCATTCACCCCTCCACTTT. The complete variable domain, with remaining parts taken from reference TRBV30 and TRBJ1-6, reads SQTIHQWPATLVQPVGSPLSLECTVEGTSNPNLYWYRQAAGRGLQLLFYSVGIGQISSEVPQNLSASRPQDRQFILSSKKLLLSDSGFYLCAWSSQGHSPLHFGNGTRLTVT.

The chain uses TRBV9 and TRBJ1-2, with D possibly TRBD1 on 5 matching bases. The CDR3 is 14 amino acids. CDR1 is SGDLS and CDR2 is YYNGEE in the germline V gene. V was trimmed by 4 bases and J by 4 bases, leaving 14 bases between them. This CDR3 reads CASSTLDTFYGYTF. The CDR3 DNA reads TGTGCCAGCAGCACCCTGGACACCTTCTATGGCTACACCTTC.

In DNA form, the CDR3 reads TGCAGCGTTGTGGGACAGGGAACCTACGAGCAGTACTTC. Translating it yields CSVVGQGTYEQYF. The chain recombines TRBV29-1 with TRBJ2-7; 9 nucleotides line up with TRBD1. The CDR3 totals 13 residues. Trimming removed 4 bases from V and 2 bases from J; junction bases left unmatched: 3. Germline V gene data show CDR1 as SQVTM and CDR2 as ANQGSEA.

There are a few counts of this clonotype. V and J are TRBV12-3 or TRBV12-4 and TRBJ2-1; D is unclear. CDR3 length: 11 amino acids. Trimming shortened V by 2 bases and J by 13 bases, and 9 bases separated the two germline ends. For the CDR3, the DNA is TGTGCCAGCAGTTTATCTGGCTTTCAGTTCTTC. Its protein is CASSLSGFQFF.

J is TRBJ1-4 and V is TRBV29-1, with 8 positions matching TRBD1. Germline assignment: CDR1 SQVTM and CDR2 ANQGSEA. The CDR3 is 13 residues long. V lost 4 bases and J lost 9; bases outside the gene matches: 7. The CDR3 region is CSVAFQGAKKLFF. The CDR3 DNA is TGCAGCGTTGCTTTCCAGGGGGCCAAAAAACTGTTTTTT.

Notes on this clonotype: A junction end diverges from the germline sequence, so it may reflect a read error. This sequence joins TRBV7-2 and TRBJ2-5; D is unresolved. Germline values: CDR1 SGHTA, CDR2 FQGNSA. The CDR3 spans 15 residues. The CDR3 here is CASSLQPNRQESQYF. CDR3 DNA: TGTGCCAGCAGCTTACAACCCAACCGACAAGAGTCCCAGTACTTC.

V usage is TRBV3-1 and J usage is TRBJ2-7; 9 bases are shared with TRBD2. V trimming: 3 bases; J trimming: 3 bases; junction bases outside the gene matches: 6. Germline CDR1 is LGHDT and CDR2 is YNNKEL (reference sequence). The CDR3 totals 15 residues. The CDR3 region is CASSQETSGYYEQYF. CDR3 DNA sequence: TGTGCCAGCAGCCAGGAGACTAGCGGATACTACGAGCAGTACTTC.

This sequence joins TRBV18 and TRBJ1-4; no clear D gene. CDR1 is KGHSH, CDR2 LQKENI, per germline. The CDR3 spans 14 residues. V was cut by 3 bases and J by 0 bases, with 5 bases left in between. This CDR3 is CASSPRATNEKLFF. CDR3 coding DNA: TGTGCCAGCTCACCTCGTGCAACTAATGAAAAACTGTTTTTT. Supplemented by reference TRBV18 and TRBJ1-4, the full variable domain reads NAGVMQNPRHLVRRRGQEARLRCSPMKGHSHVYWYRQLPEEGLKFMVYLQKENIIDESGMPKERFSAEFPKEGPSILRIQQVVRGDSAAYFCASSPRATNEKLFFGSGTQLSVL.

This clonotype was counted between two and nine times. Written as DNA, the CDR3 is TGTGCCAGCAGTTACTCGGGCGGGTACTCCTACGAGCAGTACTTC. Its protein is CASSYSGGYSYEQYF. This chain connects TRBV6-2 or TRBV6-3 to TRBJ2-7, with a weak D call TRBD2 (5 bases). Germline loops: CDR1 MNHEY, CDR2 SVGEGT. Between the trimmed V and J ends, which lost 0 bases and 0 bases, there was a span of 9 bases. The CDR3 covers 15 residues.

The chain combines TRBV11-2 with TRBJ2-1, with 8 bases identical to TRBD2. CDR1 SGHAT and CDR2 FQNNGV come from the germline V gene. The CDR3 totals 16 residues. V shed 4 bases, J shed 4 bases, and the junction held 9 bases outside the gene matches. CDR3 amino acids: CASSSPRGRFYNEQFF. Here the CDR3 DNA reads TGTGCCAGCAGCTCCCCCCGCGGGAGGTTTTACAATGAGCAGTTCTTC.

The chain is built from TRBV20-1 and TRBJ1-2, with 7 bases that match TRBD1. This CDR3 region has 13 residues. Germline V gene lookup returns CDR1 DFQATT and CDR2 SNEGSKA (reference sequence). The junction had 5 bases not matched to a gene; V was cut back by 1 base and J by 6 bases. CDR3 DNA sequence: TGCAGTGCTAGAGGGCAGGGGGAGAATGGCTACACCTTC. Its translation: CSARGQGENGYTF.

This clonotype has just one count. CDR3 protein: CSAPVGGTDTQYF. CDR3 nucleotide sequence: TGCAGCGCCCCGGTAGGGGGGACAGATACGCAGTATTTT. J is TRBJ2-3 and V is TRBV29-1; D tentatively fits TRBD1 or TRBD2 (6 bases each). V shed 7 bases and J shed 3 bases, with 14 bases lying between them. The CDR3 runs 13 residues. Germline-derived CDR1 and CDR2 are SQVTM and ANQGSEA.

This chain connects TRBV4-1 to TRBJ2-3; D ambiguous. This CDR3 has 17 amino acids. Germline loops: CDR1 MGHRA, CDR2 YSYEKL. V lost 4 bases to trimming and J lost 1 base, with 18 bases between them. The CDR3 spells CASSLKHPTRGTDTQYF. CDR3 DNA sequence: TGCGCCAGCAGCCTAAAGCATCCGACTCGAGGCACAGATACGCAGTATTTT.

This clonotype was counted a few times. The CDR3 DNA reads as TGTGCCACCAGTGATCCGGACGGATCTGGGGCCAACGTCCTGACTTTC. Translation gives CATSDPDGSGANVLTF. This chain links TRBV24-1 with TRBJ2-6; unclear D gene. The V end lost 3 bases, the J end lost 1 base, and 9 bases lay between the germline ends. The CDR3 is made up of 16 amino acids. CDR1 is KGHDR and CDR2 is SFDVKD in the germline V gene.

This clonotype has a handful of counts. CDR3: CASSKEGVSYEQYF. The CDR3 nucleotides read TGTGCCAGCAGCAAAGAGGGCGTCTCCTACGAGCAGTACTTC. V gene TRBV21-1 combines with J gene TRBJ2-7; the table's TRBD1 call for D was not verified on the DNA. TRBV21-1 is labeled a pseudogene. The CDR3 sequence is 14 residues long.

The chain combines TRBV5-1 with TRBJ2-7; TRBD1 is a possible D gene (5 bases). CDR1 is SGHRS and CDR2 is YFSETQ in the germline V gene. The CDR3 spans 13 residues. V lost 5 bases, J lost 1 base, and 10 bases lay in between. Here the CDR3 reads CASSSDSSYEQYF. The CDR3 region has the DNA TGCGCCAGCAGTTCCGACAGTTCCTACGAGCAGTACTTC.

This clonotype came up a few times. The chain uses TRBV29-1 and TRBJ2-7, with D possibly being TRBD1 (6 bases). The germline gives CDR1 SQVTM, CDR2 ANQGSEA. The V end lost 5 bases, the J end lost 5 bases, and 13 bases lay between the germline ends. The CDR3 covers 12 residues. The CDR3 sequence is CSVTGPRNEQYF. The CDR3 nucleotides are TGCAGCGTTACAGGGCCTAGGAACGAGCAGTACTTC.

This clonotype has more than one count but fewer than ten. This rearrangement joins TRBV3-1 to TRBJ1-6; D ambiguous. The CDR3 has 13 residues. Germline V gene lookup returns CDR1 LGHDT and CDR2 YNNKEL (reference sequence). V was shortened by 2 bases and J by 10 bases, with 9 bases between the two germline ends. This CDR3 is CASSQRTVSPLHF. The CDR3 DNA reads TGTGCCAGCAGCCAACGGACGGTATCACCCCTCCACTTT.

In nucleotides, the CDR3 is TGTGCCAGCAGCTTAGTCGGTTGGGGGGGCTACACCTTC. Residues: CASSLVGWGGYTF. The chain is built from TRBV11-2 and TRBJ1-2; D is perhaps TRBD1 (5 bases). The V gene's germline CDR1 is SGHAT and CDR2 FQNNGV. Trimming pared 1 base from V and 8 bases from J, leaving 11 bases between. The CDR3 totals 13 residues.